This TCR beta chain was obtained from a study of neoadjuvant nivolumab and ipilimumab in lung cancer. V was pared by 0 bases and J by 7 bases, with 6 bases between. This CDR3 has 13 amino acids. CDR1 MNHEY and CDR2 SVGAGI come from the germline V gene. The study's findings and limits: Only two of four nivolumab-treated tumors gained richness and clonality by surgery.

About this clone itself: What it recognizes is unknown.

Clones were sequenced by immunoSEQ multiplex PCR, and TCRdb holds only the in-frame ones, with some missing. This sample carries around 30,000 clones, roughly 80% of them seen once, and the ten largest clones take less than 7%. The material was peripheral blood, obtained before neoadjuvant nivolumab, alone or with ipilimumab. J is TRBJ1-4 and V is TRBV6-5; D ambiguous. The clonotype originates from an adult with non-small cell lung cancer. Here the CDR3 DNA reads TGTGCCAGCAGTTACTCGGCATCTGAAAAACTGTTTTTT. Amino acids: CASSYSASEKLFF.